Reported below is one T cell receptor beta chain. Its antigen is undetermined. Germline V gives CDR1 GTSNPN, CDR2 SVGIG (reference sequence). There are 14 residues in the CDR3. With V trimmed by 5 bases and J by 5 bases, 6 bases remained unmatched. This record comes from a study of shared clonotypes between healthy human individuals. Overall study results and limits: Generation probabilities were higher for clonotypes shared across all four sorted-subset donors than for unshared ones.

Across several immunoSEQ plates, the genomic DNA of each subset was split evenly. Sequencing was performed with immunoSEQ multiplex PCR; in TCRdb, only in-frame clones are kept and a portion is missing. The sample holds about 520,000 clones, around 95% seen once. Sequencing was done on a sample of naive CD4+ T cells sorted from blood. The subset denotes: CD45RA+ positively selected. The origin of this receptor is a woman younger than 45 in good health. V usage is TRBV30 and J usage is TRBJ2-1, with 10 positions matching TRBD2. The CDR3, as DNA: TGTGCCTGGGCGCCGGGACTAGCGAACAATGAGCAGTTCTTC. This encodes CAWAPGLANNEQFF.